What follows are 23 T cell receptor beta chains derived from one specimen sequenced in a study of post-analysis software for immune sequencing data. Carried by the TCR beta cDNA libraries were unique molecular identifiers. TCRdb fed the PCR reads into MiXCR, producing one record per CDR3 protein. The sample holds some 160,000 distinct CDR3 sequences, 36% seen once. The material sequenced was blood, taken after autologous hematopoietic stem cell transplantation. Source of these receptors: a girl between 5 and 17 years old with multiple sclerosis.

This clonotype is medium-sized (0.01 to 0.1%) in the sample. This chain links TRBV3-1 with TRBJ1-2; no reliable D call. This CDR3 spans 12 amino acids. The V gene lost 0 bases and the J gene lost 10 bases, with 9 bases spanning the gap. In germline, CDR1 is LGHDT, CDR2 YNNKEL (reference sequence). CDR3 in amino acids: CASSQDHSHYTF. The CDR3, as DNA: TGTGCCAGCAGCCAAGATCACAGCCACTACACCTTC.

Many counts were recorded for this clonotype. The chain joins TRBV20-1 to TRBJ2-7; D possibly uses TRBD1 or TRBD2 (5 bases each). Germline V gives CDR1 DFQATT, CDR2 SNEGSKA (reference sequence). The CDR3 sequence is 14 residues long. V lost 4 bases, J lost 0 bases, and 13 bases lay in between. The CDR3 bases are TGCAGTGCTAAATTTGGGGGAAACTCCTACGAGCAGTACTTC. Translation: CSAKFGGNSYEQYF.

This clonotype was counted once. This sequence joins TRBV20-1 and TRBJ2-4; TRBD1 or TRBD2 may be the D gene (5 bases each). V was clipped by 6 bases and J by 15 bases, with 24 bases between them. Germline CDR1 DFQATT, CDR2 SNEGSKA (reference sequence). The CDR3 loop spans 13 amino acids. CDR3: CSAPRTGQETRYF. The CDR3 DNA reads as TGCAGTGCCCCCCGGACGGGGCAAGAGACCCGGTACTTC.

The chain employs TRBV5-6 and TRBJ2-7; 7 bases fit TRBD2. Germline CDR1 and CDR2: SGHDT and YYEEEE. Trimming at V came to 2 bases and at J to 5 bases, leaving 13 bases not matched to a gene. The CDR3 is made up of 16 amino acids. This chain's CDR3 is CASSFLATKRDHEQYF. In DNA, the CDR3 is TGTGCCAGCAGCTTTTTAGCGACTAAGCGGGACCACGAGCAGTACTTC.

The V and J genes are TRBV6-5 and TRBJ1-5; no firm D call. The CDR3 covers 18 residues. Trimming removed 2 bases at V and 0 bases at J, with 17 bases between. Per the germline V gene, CDR1 is MNHEY and CDR2 is SVGAGI. The chain's CDR3 is CASSYPSNLALSNQPQHF. The DNA for the CDR3 is TGTGCCAGCAGTTACCCTAGTAATCTAGCACTTAGCAATCAGCCCCAGCATTTT.

The chain links TRBV5-1 to TRBJ1-1, with TRBD1 matching over 7 bases. V lost 5 bases and J lost 0; bases outside the gene matches: 1. CDR1 and CDR2 (germline): SGHRS, YFSETQ. The CDR3 runs 13 residues. The CDR3 bases are TGCGCCAGCAGGGGACAGATGAACACTGAAGCTTTCTTT. Amino acid sequence: CASRGQMNTEAFF.

The chain joins TRBV3-1 to TRBJ2-5, with D maybe TRBD1 (6 bases). There are 12 residues in the CDR3. The ends were cut back, 1 base at V and 11 bases at J, with 11 bases in the middle. Germline V gene lookup returns CDR1 LGHDT and CDR2 YNNKEL (reference sequence). The CDR3 DNA follows: TGTGCCAGCAGCCAAGGCTCGGACAGACAGTACTTC. Amino acid sequence: CASSQGSDRQYF.

The CDR3 loop is CASSVGAGGPDEQFF. The CDR3 DNA is TGTGCCAGCAGCGTAGGAGCGGGAGGGCCAGATGAGCAGTTCTTC. The chain employs TRBV9 and TRBJ2-1, with 10 bases matching TRBD2. V shed 0 bases and J 8 bases; nucleotides not matched to a gene: 5. This CDR3 has 15 residues. The germline V gene encodes CDR1 SGDLS and CDR2 YYNGEE.

The V call is TRBV29-1, the J call TRBJ1-1; weak D call: TRBD1 (5 bases). Trimming shortened V by 6 bases and J by 4 bases, and 18 bases separated the two germline ends. The CDR3 is made up of 14 amino acids. CDR1 and CDR2 (germline): SQVTM, ANQGSEA. The CDR3 bases are TGCAGCGTCCCCGGGGGGGGTGGGGCCACTGAAGCTTTCTTT. Translation gives CSVPGGGGATEAFF.

Comments on this clonotype: The junction does not match germline at one end; this may be a read error. This sequence joins TRBV7-2 and TRBJ2-7; D uncertain. CDR3 length: 16 amino acids. Germline values: CDR1 SGHTA, CDR2 FQGNSA. The CDR3 DNA follows: TGTGCCGGCAGCACAGCCGGCGTTGGGCGCGTCTACGAGCAGTACTTC. Translation gives CAGSTAGVGRVYEQYF.

The chain recombines TRBV14 with TRBJ2-4, with TRBD1 as a possible D gene (5 bases). The end of the DNA fits TRBJ2-7 better, so the J call may be wrong. CDR1 is SGHDN, CDR2 FVKESK, per germline. The CDR3 spans 15 residues. The CDR3 reads CASSQDGTGPYEQYF. The CDR3 DNA sequence: TGTGCCAGCAGCCAAGATGGTACAGGTCCCTACGAGCAGTACTTC.

The chain couples TRBV7-2 to TRBJ2-1, with no clear D. Trimming took off 6 bases at V and 9 bases at J, with 15 bases between the two ends. Germline CDR1 SGHTA, CDR2 FQGNSA. The CDR3 is 13 amino acids. DNA for the CDR3: TGTGCCAGCAGTTCATTTGGGCAAGGTGAGCAGTTCTTC. It encodes CASSSFGQGEQFF.

This sequence joins TRBV27 and TRBJ2-1; D is unresolved. This CDR3 region has 14 residues. Trimming shortened V by 5 bases and J by 4 bases, and 12 bases separated the two germline ends. Germline values: CDR1 MNHEY, CDR2 SMNVEV (reference sequence). CDR3 sequence reads: CASSPGLEYNEQFF. CDR3 bases: TGTGCCAGCAGTCCTGGGCTTGAGTACAATGAGCAGTTCTTC.

There are a few counts of this clonotype. The V and J genes are TRBV29-1 and TRBJ2-3; D unclear. This CDR3 comprises 11 residues. Trimming left V 3 bases short and J 7 bases short, with 8 bases between. The germline CDR1 and CDR2 sequences are SQVTM and ANQGSEA. This CDR3 is CSVERRNTQYF. CDR3 sequence (DNA): TGCAGCGTTGAGAGGCGGAATACGCAGTATTTT.

V gene TRBV28 combines with J gene TRBJ2-7; 9 nucleotides line up with TRBD2. The CDR3 runs 14 residues. CDR1 is MDHEN and CDR2 is SYDVKM in the germline V gene. V lost 8 bases to trimming and J lost 5 bases; unmatched junction nucleotides: 10. The CDR3 spells CASSQSGTSHEQYF. Written as DNA, the CDR3 is TGTGCCAGCTCTCAGAGCGGGACTAGCCACGAGCAGTACTTC.

The table lists this clonotype with a few counts. The chain carries TRBV12-3 or TRBV12-4 and TRBJ2-7; maybe TRBD2 (6 bases). Trimming took 2 bases from V and 1 from J, leaving 9 bases between them. The CDR3 runs 14 residues. The CDR3 spells CASSLSAGSYEQYF. For the CDR3, the DNA is TGTGCCAGCAGTTTATCGGCGGGGTCCTACGAGCAGTACTTC.

Here the CDR3 reads CASSLEYLGREETQYF. The CDR3 DNA is TGTGCCAGCAGCTTAGAGTATTTGGGCCGGGAAGAGACCCAGTACTTC. The chain uses TRBV7-9 and TRBJ2-4, with unresolved D. TRBJ2-5 explains the end of the DNA better; the J call may be wrong. CDR1 is SEHNR and CDR2 is FQNEAQ in the germline V gene (reference sequence). The CDR3 contains 16 residues.

This clonotype showed up just a few times. The V call is TRBV9, the J call TRBJ2-5, with TRBD1 matching over 7 bases. Trimming removed 3 bases from V and 0 bases from J; junction bases left unmatched: 2. The germline gives CDR1 SGDLS, CDR2 YYNGEE. The CDR3 has 14 amino acids. The CDR3 DNA sequence: TGTGCCAGCAGCGCACAGGGGTACCAAGAGACCCAGTACTTC. Translating gives CASSAQGYQETQYF. Combining the CDR3 with reference TRBV9 and TRBJ2-5 gives the whole variable domain DSGVTQTPKHLITATGQRVTLRCSPRSGDLSVYWYQQSLDQGLQFLIQYYNGEERAKGNILERFSAQQFPDLHSELNLSSLELGDSALYFCASSAQGYQETQYFGPGTRLLVL.

The V gene is TRBV6-2 or TRBV6-3, the J gene TRBJ1-1; possibly TRBD1 for D (5 bases). The CDR3 length is 14 residues. Germline V gene lookup returns CDR1 MNHEY and CDR2 SVGEGT. The V end was cut by 0 bases, the J end by 7 bases, with 12 bases between. CDR3 residues: CASSYSGPRVEAFF. The CDR3 DNA is TGTGCCAGCAGTTACTCGGGGCCAAGAGTTGAAGCTTTCTTT.

Note on this clonotype: This may arise from a read error, as a much more abundant clone is one base away. This sequence joins TRBV7-2 and TRBJ1-2; D is unresolved. Trimming pared 1 base from V and 8 bases from J, leaving 11 bases between. The CDR3 has 13 residues. Per germline, CDR1 SGHTA and CDR2 FQGNSA. CDR3 region: CASSLDKGWGYTF. The CDR3 bases are TGTGCCAGCAGCTTAGACAAGGGCTGGGGCTACACCTTC.

The V call is TRBV20-1, the J call TRBJ1-6; TRBD1 agrees at 7 bases. Germline V lookup: CDR1 DFQATT, CDR2 SNEGSKA (reference sequence). V dropped 5 bases and J dropped 10; count of bases not matched to a gene: 14. The CDR3 sequence is 15 residues long. The CDR3 bases are TGCAGTGCTCCTCGACAGGGTGCAGCGTCGTCACCCCTCCACTTT. Encoded protein: CSAPRQGAASSPLHF.

This clonotype was seen only a few times. The V gene is TRBV4-2, the J gene TRBJ2-3, with D uncertain. Per the germline V gene, CDR1 is LGHNA and CDR2 is YNFKEQ. V was clipped by 2 bases and J by 2 bases, with 5 bases between them. This CDR3 contains 13 residues. The CDR3 bases are TGTGCCAGCAGCCAAACTACCACAGATACGCAGTATTTT. Encoded protein: CASSQTTTDTQYF.

The V gene is TRBV15, the J gene TRBJ1-2, with 8 bases lining up with TRBD1. The CDR3 contains 13 residues. The germline CDR1 and CDR2 sequences are LNHNV and YYDKDF (reference sequence). V shed 3 bases, J shed 6 bases, and the junction held 3 bases outside the gene matches. The CDR3 spells CATSSQGADGYTF. The CDR3 DNA reads as TGTGCCACCAGCAGCCAGGGGGCGGATGGCTACACCTTC.